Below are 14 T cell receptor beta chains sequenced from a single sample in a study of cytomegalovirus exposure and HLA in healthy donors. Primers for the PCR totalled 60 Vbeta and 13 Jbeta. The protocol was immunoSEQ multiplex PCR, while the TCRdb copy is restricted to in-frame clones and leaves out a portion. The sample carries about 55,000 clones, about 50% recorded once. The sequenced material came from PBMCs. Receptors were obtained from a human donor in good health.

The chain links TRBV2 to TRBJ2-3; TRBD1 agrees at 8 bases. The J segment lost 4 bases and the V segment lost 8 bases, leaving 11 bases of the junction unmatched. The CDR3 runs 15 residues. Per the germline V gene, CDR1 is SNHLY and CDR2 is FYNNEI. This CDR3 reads CASRGQATGADTQYF. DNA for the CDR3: TGTGCCAGCCGGGGACAGGCTACTGGGGCAGATACGCAGTATTTT.

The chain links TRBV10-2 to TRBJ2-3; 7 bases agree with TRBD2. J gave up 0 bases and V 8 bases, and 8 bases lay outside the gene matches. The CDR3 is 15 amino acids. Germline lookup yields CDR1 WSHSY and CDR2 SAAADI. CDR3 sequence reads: CASGPRGGSTDTQYF. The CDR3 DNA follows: TGCGCCAGCGGCCCCCGCGGGGGAAGCACAGATACGCAGTATTTT.

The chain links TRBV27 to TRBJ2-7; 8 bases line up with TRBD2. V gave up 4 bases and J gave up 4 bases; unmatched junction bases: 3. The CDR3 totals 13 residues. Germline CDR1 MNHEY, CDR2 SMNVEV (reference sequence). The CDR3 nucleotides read TGTGCCAGCAGTTCAGCGGGGGCGTACGAGCAGTACTTC. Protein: CASSSAGAYEQYF.

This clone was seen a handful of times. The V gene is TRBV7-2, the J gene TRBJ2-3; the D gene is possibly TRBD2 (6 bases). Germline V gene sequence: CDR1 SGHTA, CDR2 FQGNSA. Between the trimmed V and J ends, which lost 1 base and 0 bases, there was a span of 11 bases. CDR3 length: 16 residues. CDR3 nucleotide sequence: TGTGCCAGCAGCTTAGGAACCGGGACTAGCACAGATACGCAGTATTTT. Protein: CASSLGTGTSTDTQYF.

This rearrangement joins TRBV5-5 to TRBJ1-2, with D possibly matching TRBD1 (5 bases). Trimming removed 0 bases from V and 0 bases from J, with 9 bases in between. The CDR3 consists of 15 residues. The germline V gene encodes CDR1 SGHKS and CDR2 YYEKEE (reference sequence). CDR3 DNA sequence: TGTGCCAGCAGCTTGGCATCAGGGACTAACTATGGCTACACCTTC. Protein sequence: CASSLASGTNYGYTF.

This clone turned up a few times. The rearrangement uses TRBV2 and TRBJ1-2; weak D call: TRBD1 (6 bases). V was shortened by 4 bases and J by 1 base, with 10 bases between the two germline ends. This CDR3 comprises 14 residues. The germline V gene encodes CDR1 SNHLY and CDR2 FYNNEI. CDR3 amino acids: CASSGTVNNYGYTF. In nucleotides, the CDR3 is TGTGCCAGCAGTGGGACAGTAAATAACTATGGCTACACCTTC.

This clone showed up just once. CDR3 sequence reads: CASAQQGRGTGELFF. CDR3 nucleotides: TGTGCCAGTGCCCAACAGGGCAGAGGCACCGGGGAGCTGTTTTTT. V and J are TRBV19 and TRBJ2-2; TRBD1 is a possible D gene (6 bases). Germline CDR1 and CDR2: LNHDA and SQIVND (reference sequence). V lost 8 bases, J lost 4 bases, and 17 bases lay in between. The length of the CDR3 is 15 residues.

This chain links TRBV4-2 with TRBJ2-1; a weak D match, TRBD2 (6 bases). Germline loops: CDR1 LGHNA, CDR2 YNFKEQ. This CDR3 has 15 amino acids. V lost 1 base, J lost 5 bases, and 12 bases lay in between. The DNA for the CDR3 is TGTGCCAGCAGCCAAGCACTAGCTTCTGACAATGAGCAGTTCTTC. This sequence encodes CASSQALASDNEQFF.

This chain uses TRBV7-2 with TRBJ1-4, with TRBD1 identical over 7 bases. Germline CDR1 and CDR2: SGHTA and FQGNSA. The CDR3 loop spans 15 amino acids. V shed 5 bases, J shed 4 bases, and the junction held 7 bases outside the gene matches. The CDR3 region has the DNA TGTGCCAGCAGCCGTTCACAGGGGAGTAATGAAAAACTGTTTTTT. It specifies CASSRSQGSNEKLFF.

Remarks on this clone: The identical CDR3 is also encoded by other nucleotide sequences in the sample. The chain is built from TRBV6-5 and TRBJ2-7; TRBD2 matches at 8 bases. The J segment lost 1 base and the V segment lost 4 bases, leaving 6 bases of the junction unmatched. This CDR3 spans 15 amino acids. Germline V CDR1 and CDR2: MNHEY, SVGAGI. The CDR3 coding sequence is TGTGCCAGCAGTTCGGCGGGGGGAGGATCCTACGAGCAGTACTTC. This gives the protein CASSSAGGGSYEQYF.

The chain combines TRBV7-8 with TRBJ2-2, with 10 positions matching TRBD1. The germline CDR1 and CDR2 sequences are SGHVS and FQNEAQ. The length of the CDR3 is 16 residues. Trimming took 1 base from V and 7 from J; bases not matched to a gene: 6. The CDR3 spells CASSLGDRGLHGELFF. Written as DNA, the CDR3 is TGTGCCAGCAGCTTAGGGGACAGGGGTTTACACGGGGAGCTGTTTTTT.

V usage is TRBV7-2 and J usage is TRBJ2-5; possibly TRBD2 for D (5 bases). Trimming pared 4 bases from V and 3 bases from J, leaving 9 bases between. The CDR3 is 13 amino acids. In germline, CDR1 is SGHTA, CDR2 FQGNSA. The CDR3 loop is CASSYGLEETQYF. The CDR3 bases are TGTGCCAGCAGCTATGGACTTGAAGAGACCCAGTACTTC.

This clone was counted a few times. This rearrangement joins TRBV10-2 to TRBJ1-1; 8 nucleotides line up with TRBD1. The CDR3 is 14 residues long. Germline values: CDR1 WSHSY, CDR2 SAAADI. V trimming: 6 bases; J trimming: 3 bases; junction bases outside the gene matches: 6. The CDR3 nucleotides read TGCGCCAGCAGAGGACAGGGATGGGACACTGAAGCTTTCTTT. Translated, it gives CASRGQGWDTEAFF.

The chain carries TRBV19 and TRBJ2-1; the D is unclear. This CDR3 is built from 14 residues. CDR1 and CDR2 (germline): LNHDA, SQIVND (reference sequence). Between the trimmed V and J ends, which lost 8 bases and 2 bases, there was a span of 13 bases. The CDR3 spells CASGETHTYNEQFF. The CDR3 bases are TGTGCCAGTGGAGAGACCCACACCTACAATGAGCAGTTCTTC.